This TCR beta chain derives from a study of neurological immune-mediated disorders. The unsorted libraries were made from 2 million PBMCs kept at -80 C. Study-wide results and caveats: In HTLV-1-associated myelopathy, TCR clonal expansion was greatest, and in multiple sclerosis it was least, below healthy controls. Because no CDR3 amino acid sequences were shared across subjects by expanded clones, private repertoires were suggested in all groups.

CDR3 size: 15 residues. In germline, CDR1 is ENHRY, CDR2 SYGVKD. V was trimmed by 0 bases and J by 2 bases, leaving 10 bases between them. This clonotype was recorded many times. Antigen: not known. 5'RACE with 10-nucleotide random UMIs produced the cDNA. One entry per CDR3 protein, called by TCRdb with MiXCR from the 5' RACE reads. The sample yields about 36,000 distinct CDR3 sequences, approximately 10% seen once. The chain joins TRBV10-3 to TRBJ1-1; D unresolved. Specimen: PBMCs. The receptor comes from a woman aged 30 to 39 with HTLV-1-associated myelopathy (HAM/TSP). CDR3 residues: CAISESTQFNTEAFF. The CDR3 coding sequence is TGTGCCATCAGTGAGTCGACGCAGTTCAACACTGAAGCTTTCTTT.